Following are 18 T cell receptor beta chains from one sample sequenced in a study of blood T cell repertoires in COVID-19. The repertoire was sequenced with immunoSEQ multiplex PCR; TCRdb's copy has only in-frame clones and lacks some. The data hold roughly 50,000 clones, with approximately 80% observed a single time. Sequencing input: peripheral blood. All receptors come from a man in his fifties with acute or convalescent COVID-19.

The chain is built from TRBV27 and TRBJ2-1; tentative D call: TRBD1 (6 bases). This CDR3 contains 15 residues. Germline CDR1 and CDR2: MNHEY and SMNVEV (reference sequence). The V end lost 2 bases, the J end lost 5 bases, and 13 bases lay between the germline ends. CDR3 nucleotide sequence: TGTGCCAGCAGTTTAGAGGCAGGGGTTAACAATGAGCAGTTCTTC. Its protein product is CASSLEAGVNNEQFF.

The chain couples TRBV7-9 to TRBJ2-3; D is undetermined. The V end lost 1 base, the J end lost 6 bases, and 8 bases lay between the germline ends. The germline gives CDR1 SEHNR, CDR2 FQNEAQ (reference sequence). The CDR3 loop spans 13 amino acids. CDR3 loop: CASSLELSDTQYF. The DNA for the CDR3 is TGTGCCAGCAGCTTAGAGCTGTCCGATACGCAGTATTTT.

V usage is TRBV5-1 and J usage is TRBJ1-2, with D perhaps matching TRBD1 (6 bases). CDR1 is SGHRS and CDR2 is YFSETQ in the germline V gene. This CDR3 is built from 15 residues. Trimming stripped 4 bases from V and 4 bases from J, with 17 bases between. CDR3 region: CASSPRGGATYGYTF. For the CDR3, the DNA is TGCGCCAGCAGCCCGCGGGGGGGGGCTACCTATGGCTACACCTTC.

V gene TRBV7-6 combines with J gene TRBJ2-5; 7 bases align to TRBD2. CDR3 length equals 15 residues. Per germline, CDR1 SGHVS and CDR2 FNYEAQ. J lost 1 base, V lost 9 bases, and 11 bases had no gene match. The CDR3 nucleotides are TGTGCCAGTCAAGCTGCCACTAGCGCCCAAGAGACCCAGTACTTC. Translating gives CASQAATSAQETQYF.

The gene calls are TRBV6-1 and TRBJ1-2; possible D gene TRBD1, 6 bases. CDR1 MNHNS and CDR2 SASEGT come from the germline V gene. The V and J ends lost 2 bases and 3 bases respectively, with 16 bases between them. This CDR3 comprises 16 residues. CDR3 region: CASSESTGWGHYGYTF. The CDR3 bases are TGTGCCAGCAGTGAAAGTACAGGGTGGGGGCACTATGGCTACACCTTC.

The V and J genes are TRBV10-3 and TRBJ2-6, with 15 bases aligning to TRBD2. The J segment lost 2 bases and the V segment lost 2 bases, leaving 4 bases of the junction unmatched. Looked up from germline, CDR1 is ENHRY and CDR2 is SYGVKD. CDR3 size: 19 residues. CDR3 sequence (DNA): TGTGCCATCAGTGAGCCGGGACTAGCGGGAGGAACTGGGGCCAACGTCCTGACTTTC. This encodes CAISEPGLAGGTGANVLTF.

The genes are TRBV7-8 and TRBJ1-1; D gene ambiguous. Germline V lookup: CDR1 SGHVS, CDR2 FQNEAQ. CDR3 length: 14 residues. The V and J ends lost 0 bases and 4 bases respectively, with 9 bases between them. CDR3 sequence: CASSLAAPTTEAFF. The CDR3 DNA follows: TGTGCCAGCAGCTTAGCAGCCCCAACCACTGAAGCTTTCTTT.

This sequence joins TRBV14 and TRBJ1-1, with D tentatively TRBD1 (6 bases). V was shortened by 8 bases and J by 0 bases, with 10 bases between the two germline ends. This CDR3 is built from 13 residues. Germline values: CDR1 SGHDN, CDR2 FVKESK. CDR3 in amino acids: CASWDNLNTEAFF. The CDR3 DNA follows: TGTGCCAGCTGGGACAACTTGAACACTGAAGCTTTCTTT.

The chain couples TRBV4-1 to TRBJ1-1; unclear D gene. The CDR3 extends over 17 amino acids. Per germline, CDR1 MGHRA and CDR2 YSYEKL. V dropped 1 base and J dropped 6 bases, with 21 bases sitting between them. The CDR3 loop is CASSQVQPPFGSPEAFF. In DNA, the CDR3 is TGCGCCAGCAGCCAAGTCCAGCCTCCCTTTGGGAGTCCTGAAGCTTTCTTT.

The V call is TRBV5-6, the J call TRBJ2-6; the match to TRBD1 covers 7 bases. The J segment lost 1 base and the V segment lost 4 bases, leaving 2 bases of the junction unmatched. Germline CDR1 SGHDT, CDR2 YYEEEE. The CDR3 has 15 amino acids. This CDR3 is CASSPQGSGANVLTF. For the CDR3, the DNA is TGTGCCAGCAGCCCACAGGGGTCTGGGGCCAACGTCCTGACTTTC.

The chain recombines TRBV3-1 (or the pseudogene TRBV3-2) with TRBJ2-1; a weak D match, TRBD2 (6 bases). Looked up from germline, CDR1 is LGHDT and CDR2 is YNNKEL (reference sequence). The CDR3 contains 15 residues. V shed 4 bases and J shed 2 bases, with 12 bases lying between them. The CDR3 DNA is TGTGCCAGCAGCCCCGGGGTAGCGGCCTACAATGAGCAGTTCTTC. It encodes CASSPGVAAYNEQFF.

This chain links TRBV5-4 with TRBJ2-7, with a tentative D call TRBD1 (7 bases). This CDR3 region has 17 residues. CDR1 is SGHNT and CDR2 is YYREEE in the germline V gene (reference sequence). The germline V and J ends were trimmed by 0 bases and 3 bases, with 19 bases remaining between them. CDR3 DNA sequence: TGTGCCAGCAGCTTGGTCCCCAACAGGGGAGGCCTCTACGAGCAGTACTTC. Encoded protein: CASSLVPNRGGLYEQYF.

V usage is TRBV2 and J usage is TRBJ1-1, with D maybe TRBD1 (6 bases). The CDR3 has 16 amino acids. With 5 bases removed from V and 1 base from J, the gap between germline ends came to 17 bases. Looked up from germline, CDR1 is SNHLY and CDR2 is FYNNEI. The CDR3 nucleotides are TGTGCCAGCAGTCCCGGGACAACCAGTACGAACACTGAAGCTTTCTTT. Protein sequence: CASSPGTTSTNTEAFF.

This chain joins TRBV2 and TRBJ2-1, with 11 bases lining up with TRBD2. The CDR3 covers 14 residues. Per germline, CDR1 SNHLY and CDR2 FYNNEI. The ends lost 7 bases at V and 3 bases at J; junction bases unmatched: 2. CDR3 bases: TGTGCCAGCACTACTAGCGGGAGCTACAATGAGCAGTTCTTC. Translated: CASTTSGSYNEQFF.

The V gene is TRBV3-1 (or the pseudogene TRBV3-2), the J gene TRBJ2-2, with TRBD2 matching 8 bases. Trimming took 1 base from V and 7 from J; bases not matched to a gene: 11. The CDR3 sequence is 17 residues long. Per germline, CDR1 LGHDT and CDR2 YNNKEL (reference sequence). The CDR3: CASSQVHREGPGGELFF. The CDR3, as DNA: TGTGCCAGCAGCCAAGTGCACCGGGAGGGTCCGGGCGGGGAGCTGTTTTTT.

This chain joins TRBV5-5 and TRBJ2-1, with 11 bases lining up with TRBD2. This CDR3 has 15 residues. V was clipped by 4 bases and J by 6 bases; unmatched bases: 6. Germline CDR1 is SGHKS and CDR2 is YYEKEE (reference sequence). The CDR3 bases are TGTGCCAGCAGCCGACTAGCGGGGACGATCAATGAGCAGTTCTTC. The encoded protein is CASSRLAGTINEQFF.

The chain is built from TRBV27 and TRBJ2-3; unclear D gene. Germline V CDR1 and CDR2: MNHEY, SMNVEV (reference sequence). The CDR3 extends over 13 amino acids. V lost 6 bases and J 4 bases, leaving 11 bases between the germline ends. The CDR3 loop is CASRPHSPDTQYF. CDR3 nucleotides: TGTGCCAGCAGACCCCATAGCCCAGATACGCAGTATTTT.

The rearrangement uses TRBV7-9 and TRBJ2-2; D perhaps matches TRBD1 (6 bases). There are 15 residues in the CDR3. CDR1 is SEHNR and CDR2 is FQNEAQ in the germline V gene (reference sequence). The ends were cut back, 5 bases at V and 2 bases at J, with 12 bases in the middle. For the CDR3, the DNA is TGTGCCAGCAGCCTATGGGGGCCCAACACCGGGGAGCTGTTTTTT. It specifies CASSLWGPNTGELFF.